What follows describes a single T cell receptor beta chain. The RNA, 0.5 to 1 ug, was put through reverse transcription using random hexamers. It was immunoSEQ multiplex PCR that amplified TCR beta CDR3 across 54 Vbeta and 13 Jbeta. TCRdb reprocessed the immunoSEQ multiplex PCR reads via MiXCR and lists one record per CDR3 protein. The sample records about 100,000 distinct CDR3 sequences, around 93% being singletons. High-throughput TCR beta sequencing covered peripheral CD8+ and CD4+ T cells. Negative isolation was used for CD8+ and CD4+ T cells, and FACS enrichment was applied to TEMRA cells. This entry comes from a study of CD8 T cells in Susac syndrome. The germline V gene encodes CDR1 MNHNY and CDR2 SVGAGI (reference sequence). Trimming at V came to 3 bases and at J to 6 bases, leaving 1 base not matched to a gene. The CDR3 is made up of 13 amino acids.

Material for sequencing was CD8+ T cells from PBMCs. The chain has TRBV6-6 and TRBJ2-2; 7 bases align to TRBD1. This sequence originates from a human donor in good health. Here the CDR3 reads CASSYQGAGELFF. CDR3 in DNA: TGTGCCAGCAGTTATCAGGGGGCCGGGGAGCTGTTTTTT.